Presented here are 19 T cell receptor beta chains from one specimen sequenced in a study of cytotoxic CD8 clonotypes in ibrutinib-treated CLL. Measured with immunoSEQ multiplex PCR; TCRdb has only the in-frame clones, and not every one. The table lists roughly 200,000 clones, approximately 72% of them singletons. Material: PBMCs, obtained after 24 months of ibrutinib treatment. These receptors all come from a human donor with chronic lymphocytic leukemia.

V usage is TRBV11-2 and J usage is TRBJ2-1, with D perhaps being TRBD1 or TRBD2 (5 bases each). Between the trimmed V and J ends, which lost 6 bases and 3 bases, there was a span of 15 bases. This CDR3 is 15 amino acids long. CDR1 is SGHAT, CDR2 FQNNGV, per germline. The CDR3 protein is CASSQSGTFYNEQFF. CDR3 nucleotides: TGTGCCAGCAGTCAATCCGGGACCTTCTACAATGAGCAGTTCTTC.

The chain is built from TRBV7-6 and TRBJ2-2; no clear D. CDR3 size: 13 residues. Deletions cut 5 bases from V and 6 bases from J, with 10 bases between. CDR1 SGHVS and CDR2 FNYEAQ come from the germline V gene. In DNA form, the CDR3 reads TGTGCCAGCAGCGCATTAGTAGCCGGGGAGCTGTTTTTT. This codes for CASSALVAGELFF.

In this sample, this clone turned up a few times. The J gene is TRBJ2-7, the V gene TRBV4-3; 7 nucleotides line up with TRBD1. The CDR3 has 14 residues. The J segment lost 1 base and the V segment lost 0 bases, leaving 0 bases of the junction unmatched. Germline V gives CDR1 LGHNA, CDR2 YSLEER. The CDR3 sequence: CASSQDRGSYEQYF. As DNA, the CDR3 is TGCGCCAGCAGCCAAGACAGGGGGTCCTACGAGCAGTACTTC.

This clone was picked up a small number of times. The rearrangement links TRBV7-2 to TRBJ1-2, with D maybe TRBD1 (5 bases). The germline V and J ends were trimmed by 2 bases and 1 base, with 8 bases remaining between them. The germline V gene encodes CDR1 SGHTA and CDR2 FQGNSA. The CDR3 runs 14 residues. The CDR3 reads CASSLTTDNYGYTF. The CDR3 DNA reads TGTGCCAGCAGCTTAACGACAGATAACTATGGCTACACCTTC.

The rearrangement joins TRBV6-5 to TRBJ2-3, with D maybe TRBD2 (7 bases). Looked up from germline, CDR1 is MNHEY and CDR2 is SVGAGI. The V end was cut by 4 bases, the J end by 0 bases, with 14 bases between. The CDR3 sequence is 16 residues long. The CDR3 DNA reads TGTGCCAGCAGTTCGGGGGGCCAGCCAAGCACAGATACGCAGTATTTT. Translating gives CASSSGGQPSTDTQYF.

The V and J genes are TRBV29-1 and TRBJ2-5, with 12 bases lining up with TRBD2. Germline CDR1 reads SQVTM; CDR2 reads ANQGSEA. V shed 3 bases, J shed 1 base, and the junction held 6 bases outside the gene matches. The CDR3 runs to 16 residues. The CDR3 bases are TGCAGCGTTGAGGGACTAGCGGGTTCCTTCCAAGAGACCCAGTACTTC. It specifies CSVEGLAGSFQETQYF.

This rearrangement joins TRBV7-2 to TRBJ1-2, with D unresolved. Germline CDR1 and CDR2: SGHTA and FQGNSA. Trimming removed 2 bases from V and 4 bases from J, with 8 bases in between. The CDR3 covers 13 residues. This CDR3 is CASSLWEFYGYTF. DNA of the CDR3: TGTGCCAGCAGCTTATGGGAGTTCTATGGCTACACCTTC.

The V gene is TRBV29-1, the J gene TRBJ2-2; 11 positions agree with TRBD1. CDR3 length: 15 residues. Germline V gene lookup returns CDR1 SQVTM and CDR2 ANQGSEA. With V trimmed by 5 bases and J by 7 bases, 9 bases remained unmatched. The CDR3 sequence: CSVQGGTGGFGELFF. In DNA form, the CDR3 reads TGCAGCGTTCAAGGCGGGACAGGGGGTTTCGGGGAGCTGTTTTTT.

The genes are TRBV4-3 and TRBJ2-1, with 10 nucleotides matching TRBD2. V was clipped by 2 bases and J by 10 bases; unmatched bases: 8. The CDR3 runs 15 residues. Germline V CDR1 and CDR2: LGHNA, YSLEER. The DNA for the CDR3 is TGCGCCAGCAGCCAACTAGCGGGAGTGCGTCGGGAGCAGTTCTTC. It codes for CASSQLAGVRREQFF.

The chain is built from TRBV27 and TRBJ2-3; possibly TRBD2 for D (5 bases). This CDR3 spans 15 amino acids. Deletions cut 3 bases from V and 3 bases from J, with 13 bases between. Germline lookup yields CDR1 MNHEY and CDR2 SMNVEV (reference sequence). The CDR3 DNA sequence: TGTGCCAGCAGTTTGTCCGGGATTGAAACAGATACGCAGTATTTT. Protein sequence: CASSLSGIETDTQYF.

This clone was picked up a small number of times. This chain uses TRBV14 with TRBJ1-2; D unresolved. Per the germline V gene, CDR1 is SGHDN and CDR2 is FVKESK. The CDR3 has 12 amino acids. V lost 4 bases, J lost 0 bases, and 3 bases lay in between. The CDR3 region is CASSPSNYGYTF. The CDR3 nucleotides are TGTGCCAGCAGCCCCTCTAACTATGGCTACACCTTC.

The CDR3 here is CAWTATSYGYTF. The CDR3, as DNA: TGTGCCTGGACAGCAACAAGTTATGGCTACACCTTC. V usage is TRBV30 and J usage is TRBJ1-2, with D unclear. Germline V CDR1 and CDR2: GTSNPN, SVGIG (reference sequence). The CDR3 has 12 amino acids. V was pared by 4 bases and J by 5 bases, with 11 bases between.

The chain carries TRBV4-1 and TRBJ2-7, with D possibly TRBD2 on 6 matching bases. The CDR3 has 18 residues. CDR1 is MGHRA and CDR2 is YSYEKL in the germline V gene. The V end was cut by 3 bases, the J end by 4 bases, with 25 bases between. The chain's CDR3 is CASSHWTGLRQRIYEQYF. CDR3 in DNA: TGCGCCAGCAGCCACTGGACGGGACTCCGTCAACGAATTTACGAGCAGTACTTC.

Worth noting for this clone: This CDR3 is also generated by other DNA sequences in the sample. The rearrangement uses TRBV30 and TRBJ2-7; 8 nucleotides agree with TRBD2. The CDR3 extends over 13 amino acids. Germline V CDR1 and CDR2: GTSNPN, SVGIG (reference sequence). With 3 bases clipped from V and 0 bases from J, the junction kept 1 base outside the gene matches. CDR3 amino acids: CAWRLAGSYEQYF. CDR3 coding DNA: TGTGCCTGGAGGCTAGCGGGCTCCTACGAGCAGTACTTC. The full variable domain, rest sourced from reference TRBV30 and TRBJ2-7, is SQTIHQWPATLVQPVGSPLSLECTVEGTSNPNLYWYRQAAGRGLQLLFYSVGIGQISSEVPQNLSASRPQDRQFILSSKKLLLSDSGFYLCAWRLAGSYEQYFGPGTRLTVT.

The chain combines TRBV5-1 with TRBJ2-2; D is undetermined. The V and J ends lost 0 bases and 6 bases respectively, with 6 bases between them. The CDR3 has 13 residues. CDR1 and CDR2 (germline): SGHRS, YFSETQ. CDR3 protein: CASSLVRAGELFF. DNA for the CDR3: TGCGCCAGCAGCTTGGTAAGGGCCGGGGAGCTGTTTTTT.

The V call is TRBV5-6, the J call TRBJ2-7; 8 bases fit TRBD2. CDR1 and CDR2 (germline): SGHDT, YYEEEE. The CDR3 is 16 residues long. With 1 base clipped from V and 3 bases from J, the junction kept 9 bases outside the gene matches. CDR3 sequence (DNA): TGTGCCAGCAGCTTGCTACCAGCGGGAGTAAGCTACGAGCAGTACTTC. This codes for CASSLLPAGVSYEQYF.

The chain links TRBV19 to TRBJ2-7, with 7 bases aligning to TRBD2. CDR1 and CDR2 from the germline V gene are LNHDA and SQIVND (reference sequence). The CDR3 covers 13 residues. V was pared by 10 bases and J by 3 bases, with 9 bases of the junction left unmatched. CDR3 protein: CATWGGNLYEQYF. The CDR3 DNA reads TGTGCCACCTGGGGAGGGAACCTCTACGAGCAGTACTTC.

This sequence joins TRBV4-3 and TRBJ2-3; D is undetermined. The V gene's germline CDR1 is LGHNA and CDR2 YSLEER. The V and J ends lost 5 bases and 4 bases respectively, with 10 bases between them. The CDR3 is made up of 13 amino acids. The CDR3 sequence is CASSTRRADTQYF. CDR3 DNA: TGCGCCAGCAGCACAAGAAGGGCAGATACGCAGTATTTT.

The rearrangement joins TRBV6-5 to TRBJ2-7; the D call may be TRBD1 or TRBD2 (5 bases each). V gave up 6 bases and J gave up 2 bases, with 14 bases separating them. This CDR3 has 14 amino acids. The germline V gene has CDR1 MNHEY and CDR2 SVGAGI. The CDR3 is CASRPPGLTYEQYF. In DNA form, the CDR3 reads TGTGCCAGCAGACCCCCGGGGCTCACCTACGAGCAGTACTTC.